A selection of T cell receptor beta chains follows, all from one sample in a study of OX40 agonist ivuxolimab in advanced cancers. The repertoire was sequenced with immunoSEQ multiplex PCR; TCRdb's copy has only in-frame clones and lacks some. The table lists tens of thousands of clones, 80% to 90% of them singletons. The sequencing here drew on CD4+ or CD8+ T cells sorted from blood, taken in a trial of the OX40 agonist ivuxolimab. The receptors were gathered from an adult with an advanced solid tumor such as melanoma, head and neck, liver or kidney cancer. CDR3s include the opening cysteine and the closing phenylalanine or tryptophan. The D gene is left open where the match is weak. Clone size, where shown, is once, few, many, or a class for clones that have expanded.

J: TRBJ1-2
size: few
D: TRBD1
V: TRBV13
DNA: TGTGCCAGCAGCTTAGATAAGGGACAGGGGTCTGGCTACACCTTC
CDR3: CASSLDKGQGSGYTF

J: TRBJ2-2
size: -
D: -
V: TRBV7-9
DNA: TGTGCCAGCAGCCCACGGTCCAGCACCGGGGAGCTGTTTTTT
CDR3: CASSPRSSTGELFF

J: TRBJ2-1
size: -
D: TRBD2
V: TRBV7-3
DNA: TGTGCCAGCAGCTCACTGGGACTAGCGGGAGGGCTTGCCTACAATGAGCAGTTCTTC
CDR3: CASSSLGLAGGLAYNEQFF

J: TRBJ2-1
size: -
D: TRBD2
V: TRBV12-5
DNA: TGTGCTAGTGGTTTGACTAGCGGGAGGGGGAGTGAGCAGTTCTTC
CDR3: CASGLTSGRGSEQFF

J: TRBJ2-7
size: -
D: TRBD1
V: TRBV5-1
DNA: TGCGCCAGCAGCGGAGGGACAGGGGTAGAGCAGTACTTC
CDR3: CASSGGTGVEQYF

J: TRBJ2-7
size: once
D: TRBD1
V: TRBV6-1
DNA: TGTGCCAGCAGCCGACAGGGGGAAAGGTACGAGCAGTACTTC
CDR3: CASSRQGERYEQYF

J: TRBJ2-5
size: -
D: -
V: TRBV7-2
DNA: TGTGCCAGCAGCTTAGGGGGTGGGAGAGGAGAGACCCAGTACTTC
CDR3: CASSLGGGRGETQYF

J: TRBJ2-1
size: -
D: -
V: TRBV7-9
DNA: TGTGCCAGCAGCTCTCGGGGAGACCAGTACAATGAGCAGTTCTTC
CDR3: CASSSRGDQYNEQFF

J: TRBJ2-5
size: -
D: -
V: TRBV28
DNA: TGTGCCAGCAGTGAGGACGGAAGGGAGACCCAGTACTTC
CDR3: CASSEDGRETQYF

J: TRBJ2-1
size: -
D: -
V: TRBV18
DNA: TGTGCCAGCTCCGGACGAGATGAGCAGTTCTTC
CDR3: CASSGRDEQFF

J: TRBJ2-4
size: -
D: -
V: TRBV2
DNA: TGTGCCAGCGGAGAAAACATTCAGTACTTC
CDR3: CASGENIQYF

J: TRBJ1-4
size: -
D: -
V: TRBV7-9
DNA: TGTGCCAGCAGCTTAGCGCTACCAGGGACTGAAAAACTGTTTTTT
CDR3: CASSLALPGTEKLFF

J: TRBJ1-4
size: -
D: -
V: TRBV7-2
DNA: TGTGCCAGCAGCTGGGTAGGAGGTCCTAATGAAAAACTGTTTTTT
CDR3: CASSWVGGPNEKLFF

J: TRBJ1-5
size: -
D: -
V: TRBV6-1
DNA: TGTGCCAGCAGTGAAGCGCTGGGGGATCAGCCCCAGCATTTT
CDR3: CASSEALGDQPQHF

J: TRBJ1-2
size: -
D: -
V: TRBV7-9
DNA: TGTGCCAGCAGCTTAGAGAGATACAGCTACACCTTC
CDR3: CASSLERYSYTF

J: TRBJ2-7
size: -
D: -
V: TRBV4-1
DNA: TGCGCCAGCAGCCAAGATCCCCTCTTCTACGAGCAGTACTTC
CDR3: CASSQDPLFYEQYF

J: TRBJ1-4
size: few
D: TRBD1
V: TRBV6-6
DNA: TGTGCCAGCAGTTCCATACCCAGGGGGCGGGATGAAAAACTGTTTTTT
CDR3: CASSSIPRGRDEKLFF

J: TRBJ2-3
size: once
D: -
V: TRBV10-3
DNA: TGTGCCATCCGGGCGGGGAGCACAGATACGCAGTATTTT
CDR3: CAIRAGSTDTQYF

J: TRBJ2-2
size: -
D: -
V: TRBV6-6
DNA: TGTGCCAGCAGTCCCCCGGGCACCGGGGAGCTGTTTTTT
CDR3: CASSPPGTGELFF

J: TRBJ2-7
size: -
D: -
V: TRBV18
DNA: TGTGCCAGCTCATCCGCCCAGGGGAGGTCCTACGAGCAGTACTTC
CDR3: CASSSAQGRSYEQYF

J: TRBJ2-7
size: -
D: -
V: TRBV5-4
DNA: TGTGCCAGCAGCCCAACCTTAGACAGGGAGCAGTACTTC
CDR3: CASSPTLDREQYF

J: TRBJ2-2
size: -
D: -
V: TRBV7-2
DNA: TGTGCCAGCAGCTCTAGGAACACCGGGGAGCTGTTTTTT
CDR3: CASSSRNTGELFF

J: TRBJ2-5
size: -
D: TRBD2
V: TRBV15
DNA: TGTGCCACCAGCAGAGATTTTGGGACGAGCGGGAGGGAAGAGACCCAGTACTTC
CDR3: CATSRDFGTSGREETQYF

J: TRBJ2-3
size: -
D: -
V: TRBV11-3
DNA: TGTGCCAGCAGCCCCCGCCGGGGAACAGATACGCAGTATTTT
CDR3: CASSPRRGTDTQYF

J: TRBJ2-1
size: -
D: TRBD1
V: TRBV7-2
DNA: TGTGCCAGCAGCTTCCGGGACAGGGATTTAAGTGAGCAGTTCTTC
CDR3: CASSFRDRDLSEQFF

J: TRBJ2-1
size: -
D: TRBD2
V: TRBV5-6
DNA: TGTGCCAGCAGCCTTAGCGGGCTGAGGTATTTCTTC
CDR3: CASSLSGLRYFF